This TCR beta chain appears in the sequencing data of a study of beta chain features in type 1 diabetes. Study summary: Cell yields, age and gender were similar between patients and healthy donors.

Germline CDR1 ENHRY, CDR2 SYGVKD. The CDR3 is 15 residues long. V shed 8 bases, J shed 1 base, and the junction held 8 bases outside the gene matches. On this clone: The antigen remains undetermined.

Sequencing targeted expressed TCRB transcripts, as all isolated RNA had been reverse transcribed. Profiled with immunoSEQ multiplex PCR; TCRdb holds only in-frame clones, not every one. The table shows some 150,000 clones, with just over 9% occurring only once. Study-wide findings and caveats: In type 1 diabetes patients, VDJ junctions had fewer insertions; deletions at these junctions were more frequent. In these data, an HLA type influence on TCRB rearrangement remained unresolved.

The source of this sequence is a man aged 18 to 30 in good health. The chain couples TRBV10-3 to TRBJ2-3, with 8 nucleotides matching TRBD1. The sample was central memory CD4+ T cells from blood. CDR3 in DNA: TGTGCCATCCTGGAGCCGGGACAGGGCACAGATACGCAGTATTTT. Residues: CAILEPGQGTDTQYF.